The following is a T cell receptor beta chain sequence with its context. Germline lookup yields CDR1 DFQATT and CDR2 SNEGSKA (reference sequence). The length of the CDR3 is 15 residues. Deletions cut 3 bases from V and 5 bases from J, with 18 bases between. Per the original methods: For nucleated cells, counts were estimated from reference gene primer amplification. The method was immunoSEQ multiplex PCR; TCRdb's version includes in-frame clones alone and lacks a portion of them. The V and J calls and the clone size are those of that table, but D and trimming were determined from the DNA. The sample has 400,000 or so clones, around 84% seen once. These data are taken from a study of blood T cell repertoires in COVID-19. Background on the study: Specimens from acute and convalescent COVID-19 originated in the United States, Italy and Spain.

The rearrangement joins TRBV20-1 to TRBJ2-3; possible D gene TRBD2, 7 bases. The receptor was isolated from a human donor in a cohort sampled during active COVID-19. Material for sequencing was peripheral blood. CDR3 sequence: CSASRGAQVVDTQYF. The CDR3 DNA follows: TGCAGTGCTAGTCGGGGGGCCCAAGTTGTAGATACGCAGTATTTT.